This T cell receptor (beta chain) was observed in a study of T cells in Graves' hyperthyroidism and ophthalmopathy. TCR beta CDR3 sequences were amplified from RNA transcripts. First-round RT-PCR with HTBI primers amplified the TCR CDR3 region. One entry per CDR3 protein results from TCRdb running MiXCR on the multiplex PCR reads. This sample carries about 620,000 distinct CDR3 sequences, roughly 16% of them seen once, and the ten largest clones take 3.5% to 4%. Germline lookup yields CDR1 SGHVS and CDR2 FNYEAQ. Trimming stripped 5 bases from V and 4 bases from J, with 12 bases between. The CDR3 consists of 13 residues. PBMCs were obtained from 7.5 to 10 ml fresh peripheral blood. This clonotype was counted many times.

The J gene is TRBJ2-7, the V gene TRBV7-6; D unresolved. The receptor was isolated from a woman aged 25 to 39 with Graves' hyperthyroidism. Source material: blood. In DNA form, the CDR3 reads TGTGCCAGCAGCCCCGCGACTGCATACGAGCAGTACTTC. It codes for CASSPATAYEQYF. The variable domain in full, completed from reference TRBV7-6 and TRBJ2-7, reads GAGVSQSPRYKVTKRGQDVALRCDPISGHVSLYWYRQALGQGPEFLTYFNYEAQQDKSGLPNDRFSAERPEGSISTLTIQRTEQRDSAMYRCASSPATAYEQYFGPGTRLTVT.